This TCR beta chain was identified during a study of OX40 agonist ivuxolimab in advanced cancers. Background for the entire study: Ivuxolimab was a fully human IgG2 agonistic monoclonal antibody targeting the costimulatory receptor OX40 (CD134). Intravenous ivuxolimab was administered to patients every 2 weeks at six dose levels: 0.01, 0.1, 0.3, 1.5, 3 and 10 mg/kg. Of the approximately 54 patients in dose escalation, about 20 had hepatocellular carcinoma, some 15 had melanoma, 9 had renal cell carcinoma and 9 had head and neck cancer. The dose-escalation cohort was 82.7% male with a mean age of about 60 years, ranging from roughly 20 to 85. Patients were allowed to have had prior anti-PD-1, anti-PD-L1 or anti-CTLA-4 therapy, and approximately 41% of the dose-escalation patients had previously received checkpoint inhibitors. Three dose-escalation patients achieved partial responses, one with hepatocellular carcinoma and two with cutaneous melanoma. Peripheral TCRbeta sequencing was intended to test whether TCR sequence diversity was altered and clonal T-cell expansion was caused by ivuxolimab. The paper covers the monotherapy dose-escalation part of the phase I ivuxolimab trial, which included N of about 50 patients. General findings and caveats noted by the study authors: In the 0.1-3.0 mg/kg groups, partial responders had among the lowest normalized peripheral clonal expansion, particularly in CD8+ T cells. Low levels of normalized T-cell clonal expansion were also shown by some nonresponding patients. After ivuxolimab, expanded clones were on average more numerous among CD8+ T cells than among CD4+ T cells. Antigen specificity was not determined for the clonally expanded peripheral T cells. At doses of 0.1 to 3.0 mg/kg, clonal expansion of both CD4+ and CD8+ T cells in blood was seen between baseline and week 6.

Measured from the cysteine to the phenylalanine, the CDR3 is 16 residues long. Only the CDR3 region is kept as DNA, spanning 48 bases read in frame from base 1. The germline V and J ends show losses of 4 bases and 4 bases respectively, and no gene match explains 8 bases of the junction. CDR1 and CDR2 are drawn from the germline V gene: SGHDN, FVKESK. Details on this clone: What antigen it recognizes has not been identified. Within one base of it there is no much larger clone, and no base qualities were kept.

The trial excluded patients who had a history of autoimmune disease or were on systemic immunosuppression. Peripheral blood for TCR sequencing was collected from all dose cohorts at baseline, on cycle 4 day 1, and on cycle 7 day 1. Samples were obtained from an open-label, multicenter, first-in-human phase I dose-escalation trial of ivuxolimab. The trial enrolled adults with locally advanced or metastatic head and neck squamous cell, hepatocellular, melanoma or renal cell carcinoma. Before TCR sequencing, CD4+ T cells and CD8+ T cells were sorted from peripheral blood as separate populations. To sequence the TCRbeta CDR3 region, genomic DNA was isolated from the sorted cells. The immunoSEQ Assay was used to sequence the TCRbeta CDR3 regions. Here the immuneACCESS table is served through TCRdb, limited to in-frame sequences with V and J called. Missing clones are a known gap in these copies; in checked studies unresolved V genes cover under half, and the rest lacks a known reason. The sample table shows 30,000 to 40,000 clones, and about nine tenths are seen once. The ten largest make up approximately 10% of the sample.

The sequence was obtained from an adult with an advanced solid tumor such as melanoma, head and neck, liver or kidney cancer. The sample here was CD4+ or CD8+ T cells sorted from blood, taken in a trial of the OX40 agonist ivuxolimab. Recombination linked TRBV14 to TRBJ1-4, with 8 central nucleotides matching TRBD1. Here is the DNA: TGTGCCAGCAGCCGGGTCCGGGACAGGAATAATGAAAAACTGTTTTTT. It codes for CASSRVRDRNNEKLFF.